This T cell receptor (beta chain) was obtained from a study of T-cell reconstitution after alpha-beta-depleted transplantation in children. Points from the study as a whole: Diversity and T-cell counts at one year after transplant derived mostly from new T cells. Roughly two months post-transplant, alpha-beta T cells reportedly originated from several hundred graft clones that had expanded. Surviving recipient T cells and thymic progenitors produced the high day-60 TCRbeta diversity seen in some patients.

The germline gives CDR1 DFQATT, CDR2 SNEGSKA (reference sequence). The CDR3 loop spans 14 amino acids. V shed 4 bases and J shed 8 bases, with 18 bases lying between them. Molecular barcoding with unique molecular identifiers was used for the TCRbeta library. Via MiXCR, TCRdb re-called the PCR reads, giving one row per CDR3 protein. This sample has some 180,000 distinct CDR3 sequences, with approximately 6.9% found just once. This clonotype was seen only a few times. No antigen is known for it. The chain employs TRBV20-1 and TRBJ2-4; D is possibly TRBD2 (5 bases). Source: PBMCs, taken before TCRalphabeta/CD19-depleted stem cell transplant. This receptor was obtained from a boy between 2 and 10 years old with acute lymphoblastic leukemia, due to receive a stem cell transplant. CDR3 in amino acids: CSAISGILTDIQYF. DNA of the CDR3: TGCAGTGCTATCTCGGGAATCCTGACGGACATTCAGTACTTC.